The present T cell receptor (delta chain) was sequenced within a study of DNA immune sequencing with unique molecular identifiers (dated by TCRdb to 2018 to 2021). Regarding the research as a whole: Using immunomagnetic cell separation, gammadelta T cells were enriched from buffy coats, and the genomic DNA of these cells was sequenced. The method was validated on synthetic reference molecules and on blood samples from healthy individuals. Donors were healthy individuals, with about 10 donors profiled from sorted peripheral blood gammadelta T cells. Fluorescence-activated cell sorting was used to enrich gammadelta T cells from PBMC of nine to ten healthy individuals. An ultrasensitive DNA-based TRD repertoire sequencing method using PCR-introduced unique molecular identifiers was developed and validated in the study. For the enriched versus non-enriched comparison, about 100 ng enriched gammadelta T-cell DNA and 1 ug non-enriched PBMC DNA were sequenced. General findings and caveats noted by the study authors: The primer-based approach is unable to detect novel TRD sequences that the primers do not target. Healthy donors differed in TRD repertoire diversity, and several donors were highly oligoclonal, meaning the top 5 clonotypes made up more than half of productive molecules. Among clonotypes from healthy donors, the most common TRD rearrangement was TRDV2 paired with TRDJ1.

This clone is deemed medium-sized (0.01 to 0.1%). No antigen is known for it. Base qualities are not recorded, but no much larger clone differs from it by a single base. The library was produced with multiplex PCR. A 32-plex assay with primers for all 8 TRDV and 4 TRDJ genes covering the CDR3 was used to amplify genomic DNA. During roughly 3 cycles of barcoding PCR, a 12-nucleotide UMI was attached, and a second PCR using Illumina adapter primers followed. Libraries were purified with AMPure XP beads and quality-checked on a Fragment Analyzer with the HS NGS Fragment kit. Sequencing used an Illumina MiniSeq mid-output kit with about 21% PhiX and 150 cycles of paired-end reads. Regarding the original processing steps: MIGEC version 1.2.9 was used to process reads, grouping reads by UMI and building error-corrected consensus sequences. For post-processing, modified scripts from VDJtools version 1.2.1 were used together with the tcR R package. After TCRdb called clones again from the public reads with CATT, rows with identical DNA were merged. The V and J calls reflect TCRdb's pipeline rather than the authors' work. Present in this sample are a few thousand delta-chain clones, 10% to 15% of which were seen just once. The top ten hold about 50% of the sample.

From its cysteine to its phenylalanine, the CDR3 spans 18 amino acids. Just CDR3 DNA is preserved here, 54 bases in frame from base 1. Clipping removes 3 bases from V and 3 bases from J, with 12 as the unmatched junction base count. Per the germline V gene, GEAIGNYY is the CDR1 and EKD is the CDR2. The sequence links TRDV2 to TRDJ1, with 13 bases in between that match TRDD3. The source material was gamma-delta T cells enriched from blood buffy coat, or unenriched PBMCs (not recorded which). The source of this sequence is a human donor in good health. At the DNA level, the sequence is TGTGCCTGTGACGTTTTACTGGGGGATACGCAACACTCCGATAAACTCATCTTT. Its coded protein is CACDVLLGDTQHSDKLIF.